The rows below give T cell receptor beta chains drawn from one sample of a study of cytomegalovirus exposure and HLA in healthy donors. Produced via immunoSEQ multiplex PCR; TCRdb's table is partial and in-frame only. The sample data list tens of thousands of clones. Sequencing input: PBMCs. These receptor sequences come from a female donor in good health and CMV-seropositive. CDR3s include the opening cysteine and the closing phenylalanine or tryptophan. Each record gives: J gene, V gene, D gene, CDR3 protein, CDR3 DNA. D genes are given only for firm matches.

TRBJ2-6 TRBV4-1 . CASSHIRDRAGANVLTF TGCGCCAGCAGCCATATCAGAGACAGAGCTGGGGCCAACGTCCTGACTTTC
TRBJ2-6 TRBV18 . CASSPGQSGANVLTF TGTGCCAGCTCACCTGGACAGTCTGGGGCCAACGTCCTGACTTTC
TRBJ2-3 TRBV2 . CASQGAGVTDTQYF TGTGCCAGCCAGGGGGCGGGGGTGACAGATACGCAGTATTTT
TRBJ1-2 TRBV5-5 . CASSLGGASYGYTF TGTGCCAGCAGCTTGGGCGGGGCCTCCTATGGCTACACCTTC
TRBJ2-7 TRBV7-9 TRBD1 CASSLGGQGHEQYF TGTGCCAGCAGCTTAGGGGGACAGGGCCACGAGCAGTACTTC
TRBJ1-6 TRBV5-6 . CASSLRGFWNSPLHF TGTGCCAGCAGCTTGAGGGGTTTTTGGAATTCACCCCTCCACTTT
TRBJ2-5 TRBV7-9 . CASSFSGAGETQYF TGTGCCAGCAGCTTCTCCGGCGCGGGGGAGACCCAGTACTTC
TRBJ2-7 TRBV10-3 TRBD1 CAINPGQSYEQYF TGTGCCATCAATCCGGGACAGAGCTACGAGCAGTACTTC
TRBJ1-4 TRBV5-1 . CASSPTDSINEKLFF TGCGCCAGCAGCCCCACGGACAGTATTAATGAAAAACTGTTTTTT
TRBJ2-1 TRBV14 . CASSQTTVNEQFF TGTGCCAGCAGCCAAACTACCGTCAATGAGCAGTTCTTC
TRBJ1-1 TRBV7-9 . CASSLWGPEAFF TGTGCCAGCAGCTTATGGGGGCCTGAAGCTTTCTTT
TRBJ2-3 TRBV19 TRBD2 CASRDPGLAGMDTQYF TGTGCCAGTAGGGACCCGGGACTAGCGGGAATGGATACGCAGTATTTT
TRBJ2-7 TRBV5-5 TRBD1 CASSNTGGSNEQYF TGTGCCAGCAGTAATACAGGGGGAAGCAACGAGCAGTACTTC
TRBJ2-7 TRBV7-9 . CASSLQFEQYF TGTGCCAGCAGCTTACAATTCGAGCAGTACTTC
TRBJ1-5 TRBV15 TRBD1 CATRGQEGAYNQPQHF TGTGCCACCAGAGGACAGGAGGGGGCCTACAATCAGCCCCAGCATTTT
TRBJ2-6 TRBV28 . CASSAVYGANVLTF TGTGCCAGCAGCGCGGTGTACGGGGCCAACGTCCTGACTTTC
TRBJ2-7 TRBV28 TRBD1 CASSRDRVGEQYF TGTGCCAGCAGCCGAGACAGGGTAGGAGAGCAGTACTTC
TRBJ2-5 TRBV7-9 . CASSRGLLETQYF TGTGCCAGCAGCCGGGGACTTTTAGAGACCCAGTACTTC
TRBJ2-3 TRBV9 . CASSVGYHPQDTQYF TGTGCCAGCAGCGTAGGTTATCACCCACAGGATACGCAGTATTTT
TRBJ2-5 TRBV30 TRBD1 CAWSATAGTGLYQETQYF TGTGCCTGGAGTGCAACAGCCGGGACAGGGTTGTACCAAGAGACCCAGTACTTC
TRBJ2-5 TRBV6-5 . CASRRQQAEETQYF TGTGCCAGCAGAAGACAGCAAGCAGAAGAGACCCAGTACTTC
TRBJ2-5 TRBV28 . CASNLPGGETQYF TGTGCCAGCAACCTACCAGGCGGGGAGACCCAGTACTTC
TRBJ1-6 TRBV6-5 TRBD1 CASSYQGATVSPLHF TGTGCCAGCAGTTACCAGGGGGCGACTGTTTCACCCCTCCACTTT
TRBJ1-2 TRBV18 TRBD1 CASSRTGGASYGYTF TGTGCCAGCTCTCGGACAGGGGGCGCTTCATATGGCTACACCTTC
TRBJ2-3 TRBV6-5 . CASSREFTDTQYF TGTGCCAGCAGTCGGGAGTTCACAGATACGCAGTATTTT
TRBJ2-2 TRBV10-3 TRBD2 CAISGQLAGNTGELFF TGTGCCATCAGTGGTCAACTAGCGGGGAACACCGGGGAGCTGTTTTTT
TRBJ1-5 TRBV28 TRBD1 CASSLSGGRQPQHF TGTGCCAGCAGTTTATCAGGGGGCCGTCAGCCCCAGCATTTT
TRBJ1-1 TRBV7-9 . CASSLAQGGEAFF TGTGCCAGCAGCTTAGCACAGGGCGGCGAAGCTTTCTTT
TRBJ1-1 TRBV5-1 TRBD1 CASSYSGTGGTEAFF TGCGCCAGCAGCTACTCCGGGACAGGGGGCACTGAAGCTTTCTTT
TRBJ2-5 TRBV6-5 TRBD2 CASIGIGGQETQYF TGTGCCAGCATAGGTATCGGGGGGCAAGAGACCCAGTACTTC
TRBJ2-7 TRBV10-1 TRBD1 CASSDRTGAPSLYF TGCGCCAGCAGTGATCGGACAGGGGCCCCGAGTCTGTACTTC
TRBJ2-5 TRBV7-9 . CASSLGVETQYF TGTGCCAGCAGCTTAGGAGTCGAGACCCAGTACTTC
TRBJ2-7 TRBV28 TRBD1 CASSTPGQGSSYEQYF TGTGCCAGCAGTACCCCGGGACAGGGGAGCTCCTACGAGCAGTACTTC
TRBJ2-1 TRBV18 TRBD1 CASSPQRTGSSYNEQFF TGTGCCAGCTCACCCCAAAGGACAGGGAGCTCCTACAATGAGCAGTTCTTC
TRBJ2-5 TRBV2 . CASRQGETQYF TGTGCCAGCAGGCAGGGGGAGACCCAGTACTTC
TRBJ2-5 TRBV11-3 TRBD2 CASSLLTSTWKETQYF TGTGCCAGCAGCTTGTTGACTAGCACTTGGAAAGAGACCCAGTACTTC
TRBJ2-7 TRBV6-1 . CASSSGQTYEQYF TGTGCCAGCAGTTCAGGACAGACCTACGAGCAGTACTTC
TRBJ2-7 TRBV18 . CASSPRSGIDEQYF TGTGCCAGCTCACCGAGGTCTGGTATCGACGAGCAGTACTTC
TRBJ2-1 TRBV28 TRBD2 CASRAGLAVYNEQFF TGTGCCAGCCGAGCGGGACTAGCGGTTTACAATGAGCAGTTCTTC
TRBJ2-7 TRBV18 TRBD2 CASSNSGRAYEQYF TGTGCCAGCTCGAATAGCGGGCGTGCCTACGAGCAGTACTTC
TRBJ2-7 TRBV6-6 . CASSYTTRGLEQYF TGTGCCAGCAGTTACACGACCAGGGGCCTCGAGCAGTACTTC
TRBJ2-6 TRBV4-1 . CASSQIGHSGANVLTF TGCGCCAGCAGCCAGATAGGACATTCTGGGGCCAACGTCCTGACTTTC
TRBJ2-5 TRBV2 . CASSGSIGLQETQYF TGTGCCAGCAGTGGCAGTATTGGTCTGCAAGAGACCCAGTACTTC
TRBJ2-1 TRBV7-2 TRBD2 CASSRIGAGEQFF TGTGCCAGCAGCCGTATAGGAGCGGGGGAGCAGTTCTTC
TRBJ1-2 TRBV10-3 . CAISESTGYNYGYTF TGTGCCATCAGTGAGTCCACAGGATATAACTATGGCTACACCTTC
TRBJ2-7 TRBV11-3 TRBD1 CASRPQGAYEQYF TGTGCCAGCCGGCCGCAGGGGGCTTACGAGCAGTACTTC
TRBJ2-5 TRBV7-9 TRBD2 CASSLAGGETQYF TGTGCCAGCAGCTTAGCGGGGGGGGAGACCCAGTACTTC